This T cell receptor beta chain is from a study of early T cells in non-severe SARS-CoV-2 infection. This clonotype was detected many times. There are 13 residues in the CDR3. V gave up 4 bases and J gave up 7 bases, with 11 bases separating them. CDR1 and CDR2 (germline): MNHEY, SMNVEV (reference sequence). TCRdb redid the calling of the 5' RACE reads with MiXCR, one entry per CDR3 protein. The sample shows around 100,000 distinct CDR3 sequences, roughly 13% of them seen only once. This receptor was identified in an adult who was a healthcare worker with PCR-confirmed SARS-CoV-2 infection or an uninfected control (not recorded which). This chain connects TRBV27 to TRBJ2-1, with D maybe TRBD2 (5 bases). Sequencing input: whole blood. CDR3 bases: TGTGCCAGCAGTTCGCCGACGGGGAATGAGCAGTTCTTC. This encodes CASSSPTGNEQFF.